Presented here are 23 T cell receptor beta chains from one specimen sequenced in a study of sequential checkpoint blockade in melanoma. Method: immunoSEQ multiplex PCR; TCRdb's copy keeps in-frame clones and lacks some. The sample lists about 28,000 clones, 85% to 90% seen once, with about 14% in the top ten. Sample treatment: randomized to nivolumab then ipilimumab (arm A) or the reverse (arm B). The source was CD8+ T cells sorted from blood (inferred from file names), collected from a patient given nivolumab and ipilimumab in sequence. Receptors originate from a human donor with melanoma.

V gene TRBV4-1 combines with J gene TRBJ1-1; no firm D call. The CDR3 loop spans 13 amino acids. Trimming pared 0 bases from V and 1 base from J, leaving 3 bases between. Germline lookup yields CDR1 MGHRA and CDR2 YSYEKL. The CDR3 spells CASSQEANTEAFF. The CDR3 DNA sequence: TGCGCCAGCAGCCAAGAGGCGAACACTGAAGCTTTCTTT.

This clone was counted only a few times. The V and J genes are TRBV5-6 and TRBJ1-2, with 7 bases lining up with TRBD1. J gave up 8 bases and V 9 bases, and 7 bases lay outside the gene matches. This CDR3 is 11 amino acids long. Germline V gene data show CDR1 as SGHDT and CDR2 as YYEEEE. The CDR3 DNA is TGTGCCATCATCAGGGGGGACGGCTACACCTTC. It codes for CAIIRGDGYTF.

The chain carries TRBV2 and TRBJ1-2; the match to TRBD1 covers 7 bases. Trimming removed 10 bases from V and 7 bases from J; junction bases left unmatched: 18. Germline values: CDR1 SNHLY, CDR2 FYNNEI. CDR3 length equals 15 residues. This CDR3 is CAIHLAGGSIGGYTF. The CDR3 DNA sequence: TGTGCCATCCATCTGGCAGGGGGGAGTATAGGTGGCTACACCTTC. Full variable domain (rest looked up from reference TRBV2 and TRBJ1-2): EPEVTQTPSHQVTQMGQEVILRCVPISNHLYFYWYRQILGQKVEFLVSFYNNEISEKSEIFDDQFSVERPDGSNFTLKIRSTKLEDSAMYFCAIHLAGGSIGGYTFGSGTRLTVV.

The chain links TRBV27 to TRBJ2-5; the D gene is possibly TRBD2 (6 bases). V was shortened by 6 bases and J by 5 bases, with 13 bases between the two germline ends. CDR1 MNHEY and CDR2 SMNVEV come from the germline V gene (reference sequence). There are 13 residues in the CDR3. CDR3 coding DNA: TGTGCCAGCAGGCCCGGGGAGGAGGAGACCCAGTACTTC. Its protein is CASRPGEEETQYF.

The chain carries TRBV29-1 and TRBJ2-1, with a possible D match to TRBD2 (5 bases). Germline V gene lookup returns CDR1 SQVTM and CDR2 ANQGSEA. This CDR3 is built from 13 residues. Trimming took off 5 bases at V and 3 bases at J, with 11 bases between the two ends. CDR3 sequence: CSVMQAGYNEQFF. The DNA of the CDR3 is TGCAGCGTTATGCAGGCGGGCTACAATGAGCAGTTCTTC.

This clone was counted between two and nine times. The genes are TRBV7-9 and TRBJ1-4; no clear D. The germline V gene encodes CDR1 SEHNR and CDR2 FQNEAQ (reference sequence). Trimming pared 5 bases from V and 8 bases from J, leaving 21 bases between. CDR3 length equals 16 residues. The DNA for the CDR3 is TGTGCCAGCAGCCCCACCGGGATCCGCGGGCGGGAAAAACTGTTTTTT. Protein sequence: CASSPTGIRGREKLFF. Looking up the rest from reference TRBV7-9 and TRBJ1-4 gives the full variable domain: DTGVSQNPRHKITKRGQNVTFRCDPISEHNRLYWYRQTLGQGPEFLTYFQNEAQLEKSRLLSDRFSAERPKGSFSTLEIQRTEQGDSAMYLCASSPTGIRGREKLFFGSGTQLSVL.

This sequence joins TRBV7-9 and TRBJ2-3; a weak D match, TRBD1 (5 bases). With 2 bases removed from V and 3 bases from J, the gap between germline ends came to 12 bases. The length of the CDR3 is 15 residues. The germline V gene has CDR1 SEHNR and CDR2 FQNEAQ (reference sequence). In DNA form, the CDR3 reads TGTGCCAGCAGCTTACAGGGCCATCTAACAGATACGCAGTATTTT. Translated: CASSLQGHLTDTQYF.

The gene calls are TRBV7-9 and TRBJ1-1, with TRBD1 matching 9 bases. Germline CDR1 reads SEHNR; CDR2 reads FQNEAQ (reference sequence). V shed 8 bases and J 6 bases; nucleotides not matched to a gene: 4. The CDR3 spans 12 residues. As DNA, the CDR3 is TGTGCCAGCGCGGGGGACAGGGCTGAAGCTTTCTTT. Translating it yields CASAGDRAEAFF.

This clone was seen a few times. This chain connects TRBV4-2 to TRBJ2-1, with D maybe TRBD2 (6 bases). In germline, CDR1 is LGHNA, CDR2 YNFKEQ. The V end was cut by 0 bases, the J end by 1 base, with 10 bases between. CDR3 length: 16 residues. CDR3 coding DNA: TGTGCCAGCAGCCAAGATACGGCGGGGTCCTACAATGAGCAGTTCTTC. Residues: CASSQDTAGSYNEQFF.

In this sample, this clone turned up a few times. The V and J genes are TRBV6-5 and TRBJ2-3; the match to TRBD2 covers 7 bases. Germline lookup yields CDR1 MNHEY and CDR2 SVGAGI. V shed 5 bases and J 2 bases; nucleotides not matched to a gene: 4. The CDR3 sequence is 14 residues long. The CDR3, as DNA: TGTGCCAGCAGTGTCGGGACTACCACAGATACGCAGTATTTT. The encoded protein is CASSVGTTTDTQYF.

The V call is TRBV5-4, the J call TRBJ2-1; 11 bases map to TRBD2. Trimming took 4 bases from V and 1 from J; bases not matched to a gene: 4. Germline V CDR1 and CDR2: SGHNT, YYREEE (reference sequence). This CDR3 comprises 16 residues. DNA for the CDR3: TGTGCCAGCAGCCTAGGACTAGCGGGTTCCTACAATGAGCAGTTCTTC. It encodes CASSLGLAGSYNEQFF.

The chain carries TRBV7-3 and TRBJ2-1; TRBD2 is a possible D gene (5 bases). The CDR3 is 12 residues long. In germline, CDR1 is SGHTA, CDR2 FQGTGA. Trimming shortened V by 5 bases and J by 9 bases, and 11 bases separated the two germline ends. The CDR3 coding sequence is TGTGCCAGCAGCGATAGCGTCAGTGAGCAGTTCTTC. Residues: CASSDSVSEQFF.

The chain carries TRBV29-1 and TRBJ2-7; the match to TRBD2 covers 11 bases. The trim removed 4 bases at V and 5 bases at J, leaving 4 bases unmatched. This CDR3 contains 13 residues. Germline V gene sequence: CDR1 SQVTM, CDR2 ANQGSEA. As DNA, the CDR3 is TGCAGCGTTGGTGGACTAGCGGGCCACGAGCAGTACTTC. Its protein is CSVGGLAGHEQYF.

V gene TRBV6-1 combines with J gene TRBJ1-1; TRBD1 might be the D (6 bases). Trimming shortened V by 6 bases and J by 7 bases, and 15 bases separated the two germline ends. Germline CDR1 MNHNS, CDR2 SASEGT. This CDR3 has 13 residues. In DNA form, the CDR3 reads TGTGCCAGCAGATCCCTACAGGGTATTGAAGCTTTCTTT. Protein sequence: CASRSLQGIEAFF.

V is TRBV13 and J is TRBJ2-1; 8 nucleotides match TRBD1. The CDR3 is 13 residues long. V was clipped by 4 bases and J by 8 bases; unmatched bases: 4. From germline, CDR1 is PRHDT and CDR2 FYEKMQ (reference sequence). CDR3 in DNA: TGTGCCAGCAGCTCCGACAGGGGATATGAGCAGTTCTTC. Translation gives CASSSDRGYEQFF.

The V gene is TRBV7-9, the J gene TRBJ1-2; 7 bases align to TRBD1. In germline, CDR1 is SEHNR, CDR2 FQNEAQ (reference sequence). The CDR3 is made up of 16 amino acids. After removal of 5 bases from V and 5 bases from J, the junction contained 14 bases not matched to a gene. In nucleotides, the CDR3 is TGTGCCAGCAGCCAAGGGATAACAGGGGCTCCGTATGGCTACACCTTC. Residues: CASSQGITGAPYGYTF.

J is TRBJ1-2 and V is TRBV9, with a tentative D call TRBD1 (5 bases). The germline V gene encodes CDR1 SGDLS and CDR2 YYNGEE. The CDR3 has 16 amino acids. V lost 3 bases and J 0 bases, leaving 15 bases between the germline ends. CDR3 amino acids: CASSGLRGVANYGYTF. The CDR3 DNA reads TGTGCCAGCAGCGGACTCCGGGGGGTAGCTAACTATGGCTACACCTTC.

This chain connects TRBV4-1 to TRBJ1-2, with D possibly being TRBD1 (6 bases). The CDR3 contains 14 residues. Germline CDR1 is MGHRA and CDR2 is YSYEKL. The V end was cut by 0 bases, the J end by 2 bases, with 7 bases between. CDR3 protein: CASSQEGANYGYTF. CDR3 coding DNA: TGCGCCAGCAGCCAAGAGGGGGCCAACTATGGCTACACCTTC.

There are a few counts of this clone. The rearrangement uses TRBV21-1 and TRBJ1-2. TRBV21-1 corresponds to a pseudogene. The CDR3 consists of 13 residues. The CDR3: CASSKERGYGYTF. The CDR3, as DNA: TGTGCCAGCAGCAAGGAACGGGGCTATGGCTACACCTTC.

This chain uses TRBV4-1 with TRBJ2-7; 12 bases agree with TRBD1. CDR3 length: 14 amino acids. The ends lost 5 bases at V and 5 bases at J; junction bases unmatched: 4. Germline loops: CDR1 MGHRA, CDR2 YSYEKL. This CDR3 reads CASSGTGGLDEQYF. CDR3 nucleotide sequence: TGCGCCAGCAGCGGGACAGGGGGCCTCGACGAGCAGTACTTC.

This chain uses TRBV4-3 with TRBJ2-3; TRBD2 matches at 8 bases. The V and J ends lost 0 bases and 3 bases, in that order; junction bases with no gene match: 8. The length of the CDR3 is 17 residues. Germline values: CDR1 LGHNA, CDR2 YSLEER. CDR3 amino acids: CASSQDGPGGRTDTQYF. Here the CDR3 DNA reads TGCGCCAGCAGCCAAGATGGGCCGGGGGGGCGGACAGATACGCAGTATTTT.

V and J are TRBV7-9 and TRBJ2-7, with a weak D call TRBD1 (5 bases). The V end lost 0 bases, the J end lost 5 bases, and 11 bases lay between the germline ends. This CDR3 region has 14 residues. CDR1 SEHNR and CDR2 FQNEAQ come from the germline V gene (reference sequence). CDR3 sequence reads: CASSLATVMDEQYF. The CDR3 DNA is TGTGCCAGCAGCTTAGCGACAGTCATGGACGAGCAGTACTTC.

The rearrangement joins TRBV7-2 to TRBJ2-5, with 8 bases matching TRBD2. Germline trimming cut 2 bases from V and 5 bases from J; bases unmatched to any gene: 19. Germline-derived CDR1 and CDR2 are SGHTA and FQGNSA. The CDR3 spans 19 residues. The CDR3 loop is CASSLRLLAGQEGSETQYF. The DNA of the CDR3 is TGTGCCAGCAGCTTAAGGTTGCTAGCGGGCCAGGAGGGTTCTGAGACCCAGTACTTC.